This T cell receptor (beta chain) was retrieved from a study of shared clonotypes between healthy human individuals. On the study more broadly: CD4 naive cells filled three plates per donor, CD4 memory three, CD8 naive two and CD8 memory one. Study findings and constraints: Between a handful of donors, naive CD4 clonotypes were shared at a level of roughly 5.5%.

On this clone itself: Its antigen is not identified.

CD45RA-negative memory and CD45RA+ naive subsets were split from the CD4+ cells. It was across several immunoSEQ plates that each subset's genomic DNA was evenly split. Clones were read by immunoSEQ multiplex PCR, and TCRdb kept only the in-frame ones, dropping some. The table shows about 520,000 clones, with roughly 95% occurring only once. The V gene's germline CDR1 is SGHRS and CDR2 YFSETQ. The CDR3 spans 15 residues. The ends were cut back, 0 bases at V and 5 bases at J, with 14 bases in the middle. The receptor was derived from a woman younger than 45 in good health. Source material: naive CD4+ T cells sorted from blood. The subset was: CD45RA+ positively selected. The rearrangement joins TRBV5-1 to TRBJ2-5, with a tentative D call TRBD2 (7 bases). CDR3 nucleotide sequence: TGCGCCAGCAGCTTGGCTGAAGGGGGAGGGGAGACCCAGTACTTC. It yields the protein CASSLAEGGGETQYF. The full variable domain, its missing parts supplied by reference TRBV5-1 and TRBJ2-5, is KAGVTQTPRYLIKTRGQQVTLSCSPISGHRSVSWYQQTPGQGLQFLFEYFSETQRNKGNFPGRFSGRQFSNSRSEMNVSTLELGDSALYLCASSLAEGGGETQYFGPGTRLLVL.